This T cell receptor (beta chain) is drawn from a study of Graves' ophthalmopathy and Graves' hyperthyroidism. The study, taken as a whole, reports: A roughly 81% specificity and around 89% sensitivity were achieved by a 13-signature model that separated ophthalmopathy from stable hyperthyroidism.

Clinical symptoms, serum thyroxine, TRAb, thyroid ultrasound and orbital computed tomography formed the basis of diagnosis. This clonotype came up many times. The antigen is not known. The study amplified TCR beta CDR3 regions using RNA transcripts. Second-round multiplex PCR came after a first-round RT-PCR that employed HTBI primers. MiXCR was run by TCRdb on the multiplex PCR reads, yielding one entry per CDR3 protein. The sample contains about 200,000 distinct CDR3 sequences, less than 30% of which appear only once. The sequence was collected from a man in his fifties or sixties with Graves' ophthalmopathy. Sequencing was done on a sample of peripheral blood.

CDR3 region: CASSIHRGGETQYF. The CDR3 region has the DNA TGTGCCAGCAGTATCCACAGGGGGGGAGAGACCCAGTACTTC. The V and J genes are TRBV27 and TRBJ2-5; possible D gene TRBD1, 8 bases. Trimming removed 5 bases from V and 4 bases from J, with 14 bases in between. The length of the CDR3 is 14 residues. Germline CDR1 reads MNHEY; CDR2 reads SMNVEV (reference sequence).